Detailed here is one T cell receptor beta chain. This sample was taken from a study of shared clonotypes between healthy human individuals. An assay was performed, and its level was deep. Here immunoSEQ multiplex PCR was the method, and the copy in TCRdb shows in-frame clones only, minus some. The sample has roughly 1.5 million clones, under 99% seen once; the top ten hold roughly 0.42%. The source is a man aged 30 to 45 in good health. Sequencing input: naive CD4+ T cells sorted from blood. Sample subset: CD45RA+ positively selected.

DNA of the CDR3: TGTGCCAGCAGCGTAGCAGGGGCCAGGGGTCAGCCCCAGCATTTT. Its protein product is CASSVAGARGQPQHF. This chain uses TRBV9 with TRBJ1-5; D possibly corresponds to TRBD1 (6 bases). The CDR3 runs to 15 residues. V gave up 0 bases and J gave up 6 bases, with 13 bases separating them. Germline V CDR1 and CDR2: SGDLS, YYNGEE.